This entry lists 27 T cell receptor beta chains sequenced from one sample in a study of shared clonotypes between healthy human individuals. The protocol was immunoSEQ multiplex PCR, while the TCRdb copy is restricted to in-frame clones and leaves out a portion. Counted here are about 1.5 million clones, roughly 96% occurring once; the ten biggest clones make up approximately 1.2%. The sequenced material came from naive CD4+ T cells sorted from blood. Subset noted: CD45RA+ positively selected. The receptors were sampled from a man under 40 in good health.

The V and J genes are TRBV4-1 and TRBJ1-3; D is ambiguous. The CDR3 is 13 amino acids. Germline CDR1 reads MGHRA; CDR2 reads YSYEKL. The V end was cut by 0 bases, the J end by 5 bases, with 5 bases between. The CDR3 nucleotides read TGCGCCAGCAGCCAAGATCGGAGAAACACCATATATTTT. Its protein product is CASSQDRRNTIYF.

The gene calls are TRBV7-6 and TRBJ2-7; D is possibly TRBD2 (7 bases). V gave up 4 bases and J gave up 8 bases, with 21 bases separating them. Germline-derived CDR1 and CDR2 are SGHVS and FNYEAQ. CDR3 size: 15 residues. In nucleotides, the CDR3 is TGTGCCAGCAGCTCAACTCCTAATGGGAGGGACAAGCAGTACTTC. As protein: CASSSTPNGRDKQYF.

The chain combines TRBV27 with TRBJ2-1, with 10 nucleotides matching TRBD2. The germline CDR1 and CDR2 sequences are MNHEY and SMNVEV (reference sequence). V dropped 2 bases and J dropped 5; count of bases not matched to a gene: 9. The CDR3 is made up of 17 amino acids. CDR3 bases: TGTGCCAGCAGTTTAAGTTTGGGACTAGCGAGAAACAATGAGCAGTTCTTC. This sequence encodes CASSLSLGLARNNEQFF.

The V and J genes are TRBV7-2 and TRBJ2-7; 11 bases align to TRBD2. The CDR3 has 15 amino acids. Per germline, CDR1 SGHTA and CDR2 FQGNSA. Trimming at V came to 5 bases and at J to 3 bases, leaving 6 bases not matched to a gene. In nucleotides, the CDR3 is TGTGCCAGCAGCCGTTCCGGGACTAGCGGCTACGAGCAGTACTTC. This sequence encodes CASSRSGTSGYEQYF.

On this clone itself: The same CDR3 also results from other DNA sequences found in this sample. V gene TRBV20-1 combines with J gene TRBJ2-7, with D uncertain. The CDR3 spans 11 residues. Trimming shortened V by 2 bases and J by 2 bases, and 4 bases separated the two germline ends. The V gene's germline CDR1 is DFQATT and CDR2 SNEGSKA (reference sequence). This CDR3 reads CSARITYEQYF. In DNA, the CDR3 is TGCAGTGCTAGAATTACCTACGAGCAGTACTTC.

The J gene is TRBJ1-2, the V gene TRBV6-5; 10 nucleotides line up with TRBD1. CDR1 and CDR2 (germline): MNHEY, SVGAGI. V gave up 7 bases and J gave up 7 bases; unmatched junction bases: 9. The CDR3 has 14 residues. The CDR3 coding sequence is TGTGCCAGCACCAACGGGGACAGGGGAGGTGGCTACACCTTC. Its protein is CASTNGDRGGGYTF.

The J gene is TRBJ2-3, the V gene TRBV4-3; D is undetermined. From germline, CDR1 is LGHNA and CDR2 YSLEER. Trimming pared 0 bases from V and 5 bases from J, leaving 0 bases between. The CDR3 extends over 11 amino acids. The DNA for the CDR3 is TGCGCCAGCAGCCAAGAAGATACGCAGTATTTT. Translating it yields CASSQEDTQYF.

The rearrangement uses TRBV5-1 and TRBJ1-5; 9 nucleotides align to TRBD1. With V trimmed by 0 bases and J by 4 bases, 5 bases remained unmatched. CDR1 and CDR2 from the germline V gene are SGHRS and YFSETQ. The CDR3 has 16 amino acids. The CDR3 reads CASSLAPGQGNQPQHF. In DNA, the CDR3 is TGCGCCAGCAGCTTGGCACCGGGACAGGGAAATCAGCCCCAGCATTTT. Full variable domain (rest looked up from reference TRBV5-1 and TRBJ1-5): KAGVTQTPRYLIKTRGQQVTLSCSPISGHRSVSWYQQTPGQGLQFLFEYFSETQRNKGNFPGRFSGRQFSNSRSEMNVSTLELGDSALYLCASSLAPGQGNQPQHFGDGTRLSIL.

CDR3: CASSPGTSYNEQFF. The CDR3 nucleotides read TGTGCCAGCAGCCCCGGGACATCCTACAATGAGCAGTTCTTC. V usage is TRBV5-5 and J usage is TRBJ2-1; D is perhaps TRBD1 (6 bases). CDR1 is SGHKS, CDR2 YYEKEE, per germline (reference sequence). Between the trimmed V and J ends, which lost 4 bases and 1 base, there was a span of 9 bases. This CDR3 is 14 amino acids long. Full variable domain (remainder filled in from reference TRBV5-5 and TRBJ2-1): DAGVTQSPTHLIKTRGQQVTLRCSPISGHKSVSWYQQVLGQGPQFIFQYYEKEERGRGNFPDRFSARQFPNYSSELNVNALLLGDSALYLCASSPGTSYNEQFFGPGTRLTVL.

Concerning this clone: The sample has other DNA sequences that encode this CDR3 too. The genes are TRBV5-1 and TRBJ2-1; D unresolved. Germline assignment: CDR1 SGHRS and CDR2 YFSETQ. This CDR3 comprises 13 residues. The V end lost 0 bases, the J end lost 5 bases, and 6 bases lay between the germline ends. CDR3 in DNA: TGCGCCAGCAGCTTGGGTCTGGACAATGAGCAGTTCTTC. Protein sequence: CASSLGLDNEQFF.

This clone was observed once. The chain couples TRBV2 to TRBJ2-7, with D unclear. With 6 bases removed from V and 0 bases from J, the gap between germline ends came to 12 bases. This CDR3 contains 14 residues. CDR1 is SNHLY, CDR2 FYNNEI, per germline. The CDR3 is CASRDPGSSYEQYF. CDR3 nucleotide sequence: TGTGCCAGCAGAGACCCGGGCAGCTCCTACGAGCAGTACTTC.

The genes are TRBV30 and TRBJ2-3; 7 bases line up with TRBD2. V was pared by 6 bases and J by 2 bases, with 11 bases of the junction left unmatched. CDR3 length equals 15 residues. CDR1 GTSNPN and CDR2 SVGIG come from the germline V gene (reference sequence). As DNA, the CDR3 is TGTGCCTGCAACTTAGTAGCGGGCCTCACAGATACGCAGTATTTT. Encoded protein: CACNLVAGLTDTQYF. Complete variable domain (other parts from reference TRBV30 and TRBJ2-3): SQTIHQWPATLVQPVGSPLSLECTVEGTSNPNLYWYRQAAGRGLQLLFYSVGIGQISSEVPQNLSASRPQDRQFILSSKKLLLSDSGFYLCACNLVAGLTDTQYFGPGTRLTVL.

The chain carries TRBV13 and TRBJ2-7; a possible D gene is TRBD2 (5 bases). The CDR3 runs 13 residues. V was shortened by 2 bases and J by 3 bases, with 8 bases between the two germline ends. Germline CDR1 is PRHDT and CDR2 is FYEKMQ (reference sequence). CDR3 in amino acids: CASSLRGLYEQYF. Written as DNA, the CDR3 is TGTGCCAGCAGCTTACGTGGACTCTACGAGCAGTACTTC.

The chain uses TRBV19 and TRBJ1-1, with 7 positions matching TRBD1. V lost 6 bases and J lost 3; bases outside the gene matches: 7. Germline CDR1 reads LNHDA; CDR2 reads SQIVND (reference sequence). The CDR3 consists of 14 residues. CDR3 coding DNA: TGTGCCAGTAGACAGGGGATGTTGGACACTGAAGCTTTCTTT. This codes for CASRQGMLDTEAFF. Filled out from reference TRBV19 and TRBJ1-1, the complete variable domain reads DGGITQSPKYLFRKEGQNVTLSCEQNLNHDAMYWYRQDPGQGLRLIYYSQIVNDFQKGDIAEGYSVSREKKESFPLTVTSAQKNPTAFYLCASRQGMLDTEAFFGQGTRLTVV.

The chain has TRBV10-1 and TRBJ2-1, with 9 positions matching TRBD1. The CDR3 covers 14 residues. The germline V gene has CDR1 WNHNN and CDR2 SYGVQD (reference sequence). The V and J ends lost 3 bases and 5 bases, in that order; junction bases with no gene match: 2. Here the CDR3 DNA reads TGCGCCAGCAGTGAACAGGGGGCGGACAATGAGCAGTTCTTC. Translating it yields CASSEQGADNEQFF.

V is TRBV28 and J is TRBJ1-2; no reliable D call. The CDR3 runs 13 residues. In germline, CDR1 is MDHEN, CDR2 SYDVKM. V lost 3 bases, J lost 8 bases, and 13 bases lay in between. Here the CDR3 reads CASSFTRAPGYTF. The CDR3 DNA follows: TGTGCCAGCAGTTTCACCCGGGCACCAGGCTACACCTTC.

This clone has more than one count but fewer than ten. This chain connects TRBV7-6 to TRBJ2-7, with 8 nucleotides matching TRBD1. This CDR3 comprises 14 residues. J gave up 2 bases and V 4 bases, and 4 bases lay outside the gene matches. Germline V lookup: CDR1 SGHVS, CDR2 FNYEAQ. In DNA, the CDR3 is TGTGCCAGCAGCTCTGGGACAGGAACCTACGAGCAGTACTTC. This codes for CASSSGTGTYEQYF.

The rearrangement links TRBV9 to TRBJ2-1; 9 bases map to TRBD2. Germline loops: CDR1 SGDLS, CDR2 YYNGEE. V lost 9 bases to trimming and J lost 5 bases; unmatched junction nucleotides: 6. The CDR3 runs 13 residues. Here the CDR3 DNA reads TGTGCCACCGGGACTAGCTCGCACAATGAGCAGTTCTTC. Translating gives CATGTSSHNEQFF.

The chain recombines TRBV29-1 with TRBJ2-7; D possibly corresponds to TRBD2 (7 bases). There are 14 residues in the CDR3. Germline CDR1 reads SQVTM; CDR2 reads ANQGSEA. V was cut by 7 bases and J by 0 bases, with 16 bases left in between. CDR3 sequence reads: CSAEGGDGSYEQYF. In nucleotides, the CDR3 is TGCAGCGCGGAAGGGGGGGACGGCTCCTACGAGCAGTACTTC.

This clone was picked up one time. In nucleotides, the CDR3 is TGTGCCATCAGTCCGACTAGTTACCAAGAGACCCAGTACTTC. Its protein product is CAISPTSYQETQYF. V is TRBV10-3 and J is TRBJ2-5, with TRBD2 as a possible D gene (6 bases). The CDR3 totals 14 residues. Trimming stripped 5 bases from V and 0 bases from J, with 10 bases between. From germline, CDR1 is ENHRY and CDR2 SYGVKD.

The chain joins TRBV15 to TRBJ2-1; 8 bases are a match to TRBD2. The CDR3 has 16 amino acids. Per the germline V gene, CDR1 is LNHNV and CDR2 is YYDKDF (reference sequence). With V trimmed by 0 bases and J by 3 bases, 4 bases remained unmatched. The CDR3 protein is CATSRDPSGLYNEQFF. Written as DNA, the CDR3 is TGTGCCACCAGCAGAGATCCTAGCGGGCTCTACAATGAGCAGTTCTTC.

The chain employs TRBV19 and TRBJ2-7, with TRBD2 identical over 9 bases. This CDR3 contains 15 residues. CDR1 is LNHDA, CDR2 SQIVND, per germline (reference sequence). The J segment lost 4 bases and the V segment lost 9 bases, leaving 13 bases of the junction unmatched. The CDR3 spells CASSRSAGGQYEQYF. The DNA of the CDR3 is TGTGCCAGCTCCCGTTCGGCGGGAGGGCAATACGAGCAGTACTTC.

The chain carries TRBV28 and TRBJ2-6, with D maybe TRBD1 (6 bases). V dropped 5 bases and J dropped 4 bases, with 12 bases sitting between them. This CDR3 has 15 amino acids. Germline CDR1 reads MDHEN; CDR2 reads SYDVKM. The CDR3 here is CASSTTGIGANVLTF. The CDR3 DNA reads TGTGCCAGCAGTACTACAGGGATAGGGGCCAACGTCCTGACTTTC. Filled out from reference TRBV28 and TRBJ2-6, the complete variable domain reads DVKVTQSSRYLVKRTGEKVFLECVQDMDHENMFWYRQDPGLGLRLIYFSYDVKMKEKGDIPEGYSVSREKKERFSLILESASTNQTSMYLCASSTTGIGANVLTFGAGSRLTVL.

The chain's CDR3 is CASSRNGLAGGSGANVLTF. The DNA of the CDR3 is TGTGCCAGCAGCCGAAATGGACTAGCGGGAGGTTCGGGGGCCAACGTCCTGACTTTC. The gene calls are TRBV5-4 and TRBJ2-6; 14 nucleotides align to TRBD2. CDR3 length equals 19 residues. Germline values: CDR1 SGHNT, CDR2 YYREEE (reference sequence). V was pared by 4 bases and J by 4 bases, with 10 bases of the junction left unmatched.

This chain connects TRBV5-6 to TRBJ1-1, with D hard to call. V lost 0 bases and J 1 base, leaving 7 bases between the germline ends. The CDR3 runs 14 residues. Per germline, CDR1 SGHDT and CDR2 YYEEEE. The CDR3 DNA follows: TGTGCCAGCAGCTTGGCGTTCACGAACACTGAAGCTTTCTTT. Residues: CASSLAFTNTEAFF. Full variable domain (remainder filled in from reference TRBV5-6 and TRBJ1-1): DAGVTQSPTHLIKTRGQQVTLRCSPKSGHDTVSWYQQALGQGPQFIFQYYEEEERQRGNFPDRFSGHQFPNYSSELNVNALLLGDSALYLCASSLAFTNTEAFFGQGTRLTVV.

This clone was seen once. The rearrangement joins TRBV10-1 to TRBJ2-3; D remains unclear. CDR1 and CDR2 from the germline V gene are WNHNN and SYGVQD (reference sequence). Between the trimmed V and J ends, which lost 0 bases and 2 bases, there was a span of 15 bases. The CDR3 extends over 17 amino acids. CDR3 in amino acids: CASSESIGWRPTDTQYF. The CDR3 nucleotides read TGCGCCAGCAGTGAGTCAATAGGGTGGCGGCCCACAGATACGCAGTATTTT.

This CDR3 is CASSLAAASWADTQYF. CDR3 bases: TGCGCCAGCAGCTTGGCCGCCGCGTCTTGGGCAGATACGCAGTATTTT. The chain links TRBV5-1 to TRBJ2-3; D gene ambiguous. Germline-derived CDR1 and CDR2 are SGHRS and YFSETQ. V dropped 0 bases and J dropped 4 bases, with 15 bases sitting between them. CDR3 length: 16 residues.